Each of the 32 T cell receptor beta chains below was sequenced from the same sample in a study of shared clonotypes between healthy human individuals. Sequencing used immunoSEQ multiplex PCR; TCRdb keeps in-frame clones, though not all of them. The sample has under 600,000 clones; approximately 95% are singletons. Sequenced: naive CD4+ T cells sorted from blood. Subset specified: CD45RA+ positively selected. Receptors were obtained from a woman aged 25 to 39 in good health.

As regards this clone: Other DNA sequences in the same sample also yield this CDR3. The CDR3 is CASSSTGGTEAFF. The CDR3 DNA sequence: TGTGCCAGTAGTTCAACAGGGGGCACTGAAGCTTTCTTT. The gene calls are TRBV19 and TRBJ1-1, with TRBD1 matching over 8 bases. The CDR3 runs to 13 residues. Trimming took 5 bases from V and 4 from J; bases not matched to a gene: 3. CDR1 is LNHDA, CDR2 SQIVND, per germline (reference sequence).

The chain recombines TRBV2 with TRBJ2-5; D not resolved. V was pared by 8 bases and J by 4 bases, with 5 bases between. The germline V gene has CDR1 SNHLY and CDR2 FYNNEI. CDR3 size: 10 residues. The CDR3 nucleotides are TGTGCCAGCGGCCGAGAGACCCAGTACTTC. Its translation: CASGRETQYF.

The chain employs TRBV11-2 and TRBJ2-5; D unresolved. The V gene lost 1 base and the J gene lost 0 bases, with 6 bases spanning the gap. Germline CDR1 SGHAT, CDR2 FQNNGV. The CDR3 extends over 14 amino acids. Written as DNA, the CDR3 is TGTGCCAGCAGCTTAGGGCTGTACCAAGAGACCCAGTACTTC. Encoded protein: CASSLGLYQETQYF. The variable domain in full, completed from reference TRBV11-2 and TRBJ2-5, reads EAGVAQSPRYKIIEKRQSVAFWCNPISGHATLYWYQQILGQGPKLLIQFQNNGVVDDSQLPKDRFSAERLKGVDSTLKIQPAKLEDSAVYLCASSLGLYQETQYFGPGTRLLVL.

The genes are TRBV6-6 and TRBJ1-3, with D tentatively TRBD1 (6 bases). Germline values: CDR1 MNHNY, CDR2 SVGAGI (reference sequence). V lost 7 bases to trimming and J lost 0 bases, with 13 bases between them. This CDR3 spans 15 amino acids. The CDR3 DNA reads TGTGCCAGCAAAAACAGGGCACCCTCTGGAAACACCATATATTTT. Translation gives CASKNRAPSGNTIYF.

The V gene is TRBV30, the J gene TRBJ1-3; D unclear. Germline V lookup: CDR1 GTSNPN, CDR2 SVGIG (reference sequence). The CDR3 spans 13 residues. V was shortened by 4 bases and J by 0 bases, with 7 bases between the two germline ends. The CDR3, as DNA: TGTGCCTGGAATAGAGGCTCTGGAAACACCATATATTTT. Its translation: CAWNRGSGNTIYF.

The gene calls are TRBV9 and TRBJ1-2; tentative D call: TRBD1 (5 bases). Germline CDR1 is SGDLS and CDR2 is YYNGEE. The CDR3 sequence is 15 residues long. Deletions cut 4 bases from V and 5 bases from J, with 18 bases between. The CDR3, as DNA: TGTGCCAGCAGCTCCTTGCCTGGGACTTATTATGGCTACACCTTC. Amino acid sequence: CASSSLPGTYYGYTF. Full variable domain (remainder filled in from reference TRBV9 and TRBJ1-2): DSGVTQTPKHLITATGQRVTLRCSPRSGDLSVYWYQQSLDQGLQFLIQYYNGEERAKGNILERFSAQQFPDLHSELNLSSLELGDSALYFCASSSLPGTYYGYTFGSGTRLTVV.

The chain employs TRBV28 and TRBJ2-7; possibly TRBD1 or TRBD2 for D (5 bases each). Trimming stripped 6 bases from V and 7 bases from J, with 22 bases between. The V gene's germline CDR1 is MDHEN and CDR2 SYDVKM. The CDR3 length is 15 residues. The CDR3 sequence: CASSPPVLGDPEQYF. Here the CDR3 DNA reads TGTGCCAGCAGCCCACCGGTCTTAGGGGACCCTGAGCAGTACTTC.

The chain couples TRBV4-2 to TRBJ2-7; 10 bases agree with TRBD2. The CDR3 spans 17 residues. V shed 0 bases, J shed 7 bases, and the junction held 12 bases outside the gene matches. In germline, CDR1 is LGHNA, CDR2 YNFKEQ. The CDR3 protein is CASSQESSGRHLYEQYF. CDR3 DNA sequence: TGTGCCAGCAGCCAAGAGTCTAGCGGGAGACATTTATATGAGCAGTACTTC.

This CDR3 is CASSPNSGLSTDTQYF. The CDR3 DNA is TGTGCCAGCAGCCCGAATAGCGGTCTCAGCACAGATACGCAGTATTTT. The chain has TRBV9 and TRBJ2-3, with D possibly TRBD2 on 6 matching bases. Germline values: CDR1 SGDLS, CDR2 YYNGEE. V was trimmed by 4 bases and J by 0 bases, leaving 15 bases between them. This CDR3 spans 16 amino acids.

This chain joins TRBV2 and TRBJ2-7; 10 bases align to TRBD1. V shed 10 bases and J 1 base; nucleotides not matched to a gene: 4. The CDR3 has 13 residues. Per germline, CDR1 SNHLY and CDR2 FYNNEI. The CDR3 DNA sequence: TGTGCCAACGGACAGGGGGAGTCCTACGAGCAGTACTTC. It specifies CANGQGESYEQYF.

The V call is TRBV5-1, the J call TRBJ2-1; the match to TRBD1 covers 7 bases. The CDR3 covers 15 residues. V lost 2 bases and J lost 3; bases outside the gene matches: 5. CDR1 and CDR2 (germline): SGHRS, YFSETQ. The CDR3 bases are TGCGCCAGCAGCTTTGACAGGGTGGACTACAATGAGCAGTTCTTC. Its translation: CASSFDRVDYNEQFF. The full variable domain, rest sourced from reference TRBV5-1 and TRBJ2-1, is KAGVTQTPRYLIKTRGQQVTLSCSPISGHRSVSWYQQTPGQGLQFLFEYFSETQRNKGNFPGRFSGRQFSNSRSEMNVSTLELGDSALYLCASSFDRVDYNEQFFGPGTRLTVL.

The rearrangement uses TRBV6-5 and TRBJ1-2; tentative D call: TRBD1 (5 bases). CDR3 size: 14 residues. V was pared by 5 bases and J by 1 base, with 11 bases between. Germline V gene data show CDR1 as MNHEY and CDR2 as SVGAGI. The CDR3 loop reads CASSPVGVNYGYTF. The CDR3 region has the DNA TGTGCCAGCAGTCCGGTGGGGGTTAACTATGGCTACACCTTC.

The chain combines TRBV7-9 with TRBJ1-1; D is unresolved. The germline V gene encodes CDR1 SEHNR and CDR2 FQNEAQ (reference sequence). With 3 bases removed from V and 6 bases from J, the gap between germline ends came to 8 bases. This CDR3 is 12 amino acids long. CDR3 sequence: CASSFDPPEAFF. The CDR3 nucleotides are TGTGCCAGCAGCTTTGACCCCCCTGAAGCTTTCTTT.

The chain recombines TRBV6-5 with TRBJ1-2, with a possible D match to TRBD1 (6 bases). V was trimmed by 1 base and J by 4 bases, leaving 13 bases between them. Per germline, CDR1 MNHEY and CDR2 SVGAGI. The length of the CDR3 is 15 residues. DNA for the CDR3: TGTGCCAGCAGTTACTTATCCGGGGGCCCCTATGGCTACACCTTC. This sequence encodes CASSYLSGGPYGYTF.

This clone was seen once. The V and J genes are TRBV7-2 and TRBJ1-1; D is uncertain. This CDR3 is 16 amino acids long. V lost 2 bases and J lost 9, with 22 bases in between. CDR1 is SGHTA and CDR2 is FQGNSA in the germline V gene. The CDR3 region is CASSLYGVEAASQAFF. The CDR3 DNA reads TGTGCCAGCAGCTTATATGGGGTGGAGGCCGCTTCGCAAGCTTTCTTT.

The V and J genes are TRBV30 and TRBJ2-7; D not resolved. V lost 2 bases and J lost 4, with 15 bases in between. The CDR3 is made up of 14 amino acids. Germline assignment: CDR1 GTSNPN and CDR2 SVGIG (reference sequence). The CDR3 reads CAWSRQALGYEQYF. The CDR3, as DNA: TGTGCCTGGAGTCGTCAGGCTTTGGGGTACGAGCAGTACTTC.

V usage is TRBV10-3 and J usage is TRBJ2-3; D is tentatively TRBD1 or TRBD2 (5 bases each). Germline loops: CDR1 ENHRY, CDR2 SYGVKD. Trimming shortened V by 7 bases and J by 1 base, and 15 bases separated the two germline ends. The CDR3 extends over 15 amino acids. Here the CDR3 reads CAINREGPRTDTQYF. The CDR3 nucleotides are TGTGCCATCAACAGAGAGGGACCTCGCACAGATACGCAGTATTTT.

The chain couples TRBV28 to TRBJ1-6; the D gene is possibly TRBD1 (5 bases). Trimming took off 8 bases at V and 0 bases at J, with 14 bases between the two ends. Per the germline V gene, CDR1 is MDHEN and CDR2 is SYDVKM. This CDR3 comprises 16 residues. CDR3 sequence: CASLSQGSSYNSPLHF. The CDR3 nucleotides are TGTGCCAGCCTCTCTCAGGGAAGCTCCTATAATTCACCCCTCCACTTT.

The chain joins TRBV27 to TRBJ1-2, with D hard to call. V lost 5 bases, J lost 4 bases, and 11 bases lay in between. The CDR3 is made up of 13 amino acids. CDR1 is MNHEY, CDR2 SMNVEV, per germline (reference sequence). The CDR3 loop is CASSRVASYGYTF. The CDR3 DNA follows: TGTGCCAGCAGTCGAGTAGCCAGCTATGGCTACACCTTC.

The CDR3 is CASSSDTAYEQYF. The CDR3 DNA follows: TGTGCCAGCAGTTCGGACACAGCCTACGAGCAGTACTTC. The chain uses TRBV28 and TRBJ2-7, with D tentatively TRBD1 (5 bases). The V and J ends lost 4 bases and 2 bases respectively, with 9 bases between them. Germline V CDR1 and CDR2: MDHEN, SYDVKM. This CDR3 has 13 residues.

This clone was found once. The V gene is TRBV2, the J gene TRBJ1-4, with 9 bases lining up with TRBD1. The V gene end was trimmed by 7 bases and the J gene end by 5 bases; junction bases not matched to a gene: 5. The CDR3 loop spans 14 amino acids. Germline V gives CDR1 SNHLY, CDR2 FYNNEI. CDR3 nucleotides: TGTGCCAGCACATCCGACAGGGGGAATGAAAAACTGTTTTTT. Its translation: CASTSDRGNEKLFF.

This rearrangement joins TRBV25-1 to TRBJ1-1; 9 nucleotides match TRBD1. The length of the CDR3 is 17 residues. Looked up from germline, CDR1 is MGHDK and CDR2 is SYGVNS. After removal of 2 bases from V and 0 bases from J, the junction contained 7 bases not matched to a gene. In DNA, the CDR3 is TGTGCCAGCAGTGAACCGCGGACAGGGGCGTTGAACACTGAAGCTTTCTTT. This encodes CASSEPRTGALNTEAFF.

The genes are TRBV6-1 and TRBJ2-7; D is perhaps TRBD2 (5 bases). The CDR3 runs 14 residues. V was pared by 7 bases and J by 1 base, with 14 bases between. CDR1 MNHNS and CDR2 SASEGT come from the germline V gene. CDR3 sequence reads: CASKPGFMSYEQYF. In nucleotides, the CDR3 is TGTGCCAGCAAACCGGGGTTCATGTCCTACGAGCAGTACTTC.

The rearrangement joins TRBV28 to TRBJ2-3, with 11 bases that match TRBD2. The CDR3 totals 13 residues. Germline CDR1 is MDHEN and CDR2 is SYDVKM. CDR3 in DNA: TGTGCGATAGCGGGAGGGCCGGGAGATACGCAGTATTTT. It translates to CAIAGGPGDTQYF.

The chain combines TRBV5-6 with TRBJ2-7; D unresolved. V gave up 4 bases and J gave up 0 bases, with 8 bases separating them. CDR1 and CDR2 from the germline V gene are SGHDT and YYEEEE. CDR3 length: 13 residues. This CDR3 is CASSKGLSYEQYF. The CDR3, as DNA: TGTGCCAGCAGCAAAGGGCTCTCCTACGAGCAGTACTTC.

In the case of this clone: Other DNA sequences in the sample encode the same CDR3. The gene calls are TRBV7-9 and TRBJ2-1; D gene ambiguous. Germline CDR1 reads SEHNR; CDR2 reads FQNEAQ (reference sequence). The CDR3 has 15 amino acids. The V and J ends lost 5 bases and 0 bases respectively, with 11 bases between them. CDR3 bases: TGTGCCAGCAGCCCCCGTGGGGTCTCCTACAATGAGCAGTTCTTC. Its translation: CASSPRGVSYNEQFF. The variable domain in full, with the rest retrieved from reference TRBV7-9 and TRBJ2-1, is DTGVSQNPRHKITKRGQNVTFRCDPISEHNRLYWYRQTLGQGPEFLTYFQNEAQLEKSRLLSDRFSAERPKGSFSTLEIQRTEQGDSAMYLCASSPRGVSYNEQFFGPGTRLTVL.

The chain employs TRBV29-1 and TRBJ2-2, with 8 bases lining up with TRBD2. Per the germline V gene, CDR1 is SQVTM and CDR2 is ANQGSEA. This CDR3 has 12 amino acids. V dropped 5 bases and J dropped 8; count of bases not matched to a gene: 4. The CDR3 here is CSVSSGKGELFF. In nucleotides, the CDR3 is TGCAGCGTTAGTAGCGGGAAGGGGGAGCTGTTTTTT.

V is TRBV4-2 and J is TRBJ2-3; 9 bases are shared with TRBD2. Germline CDR1 reads LGHNA; CDR2 reads YNFKEQ. After removal of 1 base from V and 3 bases from J, the junction contained 5 bases not matched to a gene. The CDR3 runs to 16 residues. As DNA, the CDR3 is TGTGCCAGCAGCCAAGGCCTAGCGGGACTGACAGATACGCAGTATTTT. It is translated as CASSQGLAGLTDTQYF.

The chain links TRBV5-1 to TRBJ2-5; D uncertain. V lost 5 bases and J 4 bases, leaving 9 bases between the germline ends. The CDR3 totals 12 residues. Germline lookup yields CDR1 SGHRS and CDR2 YFSETQ. The CDR3 reads CASRQSTETQYF. CDR3 DNA: TGCGCCAGCAGACAGAGCACAGAGACCCAGTACTTC.

This clone came up a few times. The chain is built from TRBV7-9 and TRBJ1-3; no firm D call. Per the germline V gene, CDR1 is SEHNR and CDR2 is FQNEAQ (reference sequence). This CDR3 has 13 residues. V was pared by 2 bases and J by 4 bases, with 6 bases between. The CDR3: CASSLFGGNTIYF. For the CDR3, the DNA is TGTGCCAGCAGCTTATTCGGGGGAAACACCATATATTTT.

The chain employs TRBV11-2 and TRBJ1-2; D may be TRBD1 (5 bases). V shed 2 bases and J shed 0 bases, with 19 bases lying between them. Germline V gene sequence: CDR1 SGHAT, CDR2 FQNNGV. The CDR3 spans 18 residues. The CDR3 DNA is TGTGCCAGCAGCTTACCCCGGGGGGGTGGTAAATCTAACTATGGCTACACCTTC. Encoded protein: CASSLPRGGGKSNYGYTF. The variable domain in full, completed from reference TRBV11-2 and TRBJ1-2, reads EAGVAQSPRYKIIEKRQSVAFWCNPISGHATLYWYQQILGQGPKLLIQFQNNGVVDDSQLPKDRFSAERLKGVDSTLKIQPAKLEDSAVYLCASSLPRGGGKSNYGYTFGSGTRLTVV.

The V and J genes are TRBV2 and TRBJ2-7; TRBD1 agrees at 7 bases. The CDR3 loop spans 15 amino acids. With 5 bases clipped from V and 0 bases from J, the junction kept 7 bases outside the gene matches. Germline CDR1 is SNHLY and CDR2 is FYNNEI. DNA for the CDR3: TGTGCCAGCAGTCCCACAGGGGTCATCTCCTACGAGCAGTACTTC. Its protein is CASSPTGVISYEQYF.